This entry lists 26 T cell receptor beta chains sequenced from one sample in a study of T cells expressing NK-cell markers (TCRdb year 2020). The method was 5' RACE. Sequencing relied on an Illumina HiSeq 2000. TCRdb reprocessed the reads and lists each CDR3 protein sequence as a single entry, with no DNA. The table kept for this sample lists hundreds of thousands of distinct CDR3 sequences. The biggest ten clones account for around 5% of the sample. The sample was blood T cells: a sorted CD56 or NKG2C T cell subset, CD4+ or CD8+ T cells, or bulk PBMC T cells (not recorded which). Receptors were obtained from a man aged 18 to 69 in good health.

The V call is TRBV7-9, the J call TRBJ1-2; TCRdb reports TRBD1, a call that lacks DNA to check it against. The CDR3 sequence is 14 residues long. Germline CDR1 SEHNR, CDR2 FQNEAQ (reference sequence). Here the CDR3 reads CASSLGLTGEGYTF. The variable domain in full, completed from reference TRBV7-9 and TRBJ1-2, reads DTGVSQNPRHKITKRGQNVTFRCDPISEHNRLYWYRQTLGQGPEFLTYFQNEAQLEKSRLLSDRFSAERPKGSFSTLEIQRTEQGDSAMYLCASSLGLTGEGYTFGSGTRLTVV.

CDR3 residues: CASGGITHRDTQYF. The genes are TRBV11-2 and TRBJ2-3; TCRdb's assignment of TRBD1 cannot be checked, as there is no DNA. Germline CDR1 reads SGHAT; CDR2 reads FQNNGV. CDR3 size: 14 residues.

V gene TRBV6-1 combines with J gene TRBJ1-5; the D call from TCRdb, TRBD1, cannot be confirmed without DNA. The CDR3 covers 16 residues. Germline V gene data show CDR1 as MNHNS and CDR2 as SASEGT. CDR3 in amino acids: CASRRTGVGSNQPQHF.

This chain connects TRBV14 to TRBJ1-1. The CDR3 loop spans 16 amino acids. The germline V gene has CDR1 SGHDN and CDR2 FVKESK. The CDR3 spells CASSPLKSQPNTEAFF.

The chain joins TRBV5-1 to TRBJ1-4; as DNA is missing, the TRBD1 call by TCRdb cannot be tested. This CDR3 is 14 amino acids long. The germline CDR1 and CDR2 sequences are SGHRS and YFSETQ. This chain's CDR3 is CASSFLTGKEKLFF.

The chain joins TRBV6-5 to TRBJ2-3. The CDR3 length is 15 residues. Germline V CDR1 and CDR2: MNHEY, SVGAGI. CDR3 in amino acids: CASSYSRSTPDTQYF.

The chain has TRBV2 and TRBJ2-3; TCRdb indicates TRBD1, and absent DNA this call remains unverified. The CDR3 runs 15 residues. Germline V gene data show CDR1 as SNHLY and CDR2 as FYNNEI. CDR3: CASSEVWGRTDTQYF. The full variable domain, completed using reference TRBV2 and TRBJ2-3, is EPEVTQTPSHQVTQMGQEVILRCVPISNHLYFYWYRQILGQKVEFLVSFYNNEISEKSEIFDDQFSVERPDGSNFTLKIRSTKLEDSAMYFCASSEVWGRTDTQYFGPGTRLTVL.

The chain is built from TRBV6-1 and TRBJ2-6; TCRdb's D call of TRBD1 is untestable without DNA. Per germline, CDR1 MNHNS and CDR2 SASEGT. This CDR3 contains 17 residues. CDR3 in amino acids: CASSLRDVPSGANVLTF.

J is TRBJ2-3 and V is TRBV9; TCRdb's assignment of TRBD2 cannot be checked, as there is no DNA. Germline-derived CDR1 and CDR2 are SGDLS and YYNGEE. The CDR3 runs 17 residues. The CDR3 protein is CASSVRGTSGLTDTQYF.

The V and J genes are TRBV4-2 and TRBJ2-3. In germline, CDR1 is LGHNA, CDR2 YNFKEQ. The length of the CDR3 is 15 residues. The CDR3 region is CASSQSRSSTDTQYF.

V is TRBV6-2 or TRBV6-3 and J is TRBJ2-1; TCRdb's assignment of TRBD1 cannot be checked, as there is no DNA. The CDR3 extends over 17 amino acids. Germline loops: CDR1 MNHEY, CDR2 SVGEGT. CDR3 region: CASSYSPPGGVYNEQFF.

The chain combines TRBV20-1 with TRBJ2-1; with no DNA, the TCRdb D assignment of TRBD1 cannot be verified. The CDR3 consists of 13 residues. CDR1 is DFQATT and CDR2 is SNEGSKA in the germline V gene (reference sequence). Here the CDR3 reads CSSTGPKRGEQFF.

The chain couples TRBV3-1 to TRBJ2-2; TCRdb returns TRBD1, unconfirmable since there is no DNA. Per the germline V gene, CDR1 is LGHDT and CDR2 is YNNKEL (reference sequence). The length of the CDR3 is 15 residues. The CDR3 protein is CASSPYGQGAGELFF.

This sequence joins TRBV20-1 and TRBJ2-3; there is no DNA to check the TCRdb D call of TRBD1. Germline CDR1 reads DFQATT; CDR2 reads SNEGSKA (reference sequence). The length of the CDR3 is 14 residues. Here the CDR3 reads CSARKTGGTDTQYF.

The chain employs TRBV7-6 and TRBJ2-1. This CDR3 comprises 17 residues. CDR1 SGHVS and CDR2 FNYEAQ come from the germline V gene. CDR3 protein: CASSLESLRSSYNEQFF.

The chain employs TRBV28 and TRBJ1-6; the D gene TCRdb calls, TRBD1, cannot be checked with no DNA. The CDR3 has 15 amino acids. CDR1 and CDR2 (germline): MDHEN, SYDVKM. The CDR3 here is CASSLGGFYNSPLHF.

The genes are TRBV5-5 and TRBJ2-2; without DNA, the TCRdb call of TRBD2 cannot be checked. The germline CDR1 and CDR2 sequences are SGHKS and YYEKEE (reference sequence). This CDR3 has 18 residues. The CDR3 spells CASSTRQTSGGLTGELFF.

The genes are TRBV29-1 and TRBJ1-2; with no DNA, the TCRdb D assignment of TRBD1 cannot be verified. Germline V lookup: CDR1 SQVTM, CDR2 ANQGSEA. The CDR3 is made up of 15 amino acids. CDR3 region: CSVVFGDRHNYGYTF. The complete variable domain, with remaining parts taken from reference TRBV29-1 and TRBJ1-2, reads SAVISQKPSRDICQRGTSLTIQCQVDSQVTMMFWYRQQPGQSLTLIATANQGSEATYESGFVIDKFPISRPNLTFSTLTVSNMSPEDSSIYLCSVVFGDRHNYGYTFGSGTRLTVV.

The rearrangement uses TRBV20-1 and TRBJ2-3; the D call from TCRdb, TRBD2, cannot be confirmed without DNA. The CDR3 is 13 amino acids. Per germline, CDR1 DFQATT and CDR2 SNEGSKA (reference sequence). The CDR3 loop reads CSARRVGTDTQYF.

The chain carries TRBV5-4 and TRBJ2-1; the TCRdb D gene call, TRBD1, has no DNA to confirm it. Germline V CDR1 and CDR2: SGHNT, YYREEE (reference sequence). The CDR3 length is 13 residues. This CDR3 reads CASKTGTWDEQFF.

CDR3 amino acids: CSARRGVDNSPLHF. This chain joins TRBV20-1 and TRBJ1-6; TCRdb's D call, TRBD1, is unchecked because there is no DNA. Germline assignment: CDR1 DFQATT and CDR2 SNEGSKA (reference sequence). The CDR3 has 14 residues.

V usage is TRBV20-1 and J usage is TRBJ2-5; the TCRdb call, TRBD1, lacks DNA for checking. The CDR3 runs to 15 residues. Germline V gives CDR1 DFQATT, CDR2 SNEGSKA (reference sequence). The CDR3 sequence: CSARDPTGRVETQYF.

V gene TRBV12-3 or TRBV12-4 combines with J gene TRBJ2-2; the TCRdb call, TRBD1, lacks DNA for checking. This CDR3 has 15 amino acids. The CDR3: CASRPGQFSTGELFF.

The J gene is TRBJ1-2, the V gene TRBV20-1; as DNA is missing, the TRBD1 call by TCRdb cannot be tested. The CDR3 extends over 11 amino acids. Per the germline V gene, CDR1 is DFQATT and CDR2 is SNEGSKA (reference sequence). This CDR3 reads CSAGTAYGYTF.

The chain employs TRBV6-1 and TRBJ1-6. Germline CDR1 is MNHNS and CDR2 is SASEGT. The length of the CDR3 is 19 residues. The CDR3 protein is CASSEVHVALSGIDSPLHF.

The gene calls are TRBV12-5 and TRBJ1-2; TCRdb selects TRBD1, and the lack of DNA leaves this call unchecked. CDR1 and CDR2 from the germline V gene are LGHNT and FRNRAP. The CDR3 runs 17 residues. The CDR3 reads CASGLDRRTAKGYGYTF.